This paragraph covers one T cell receptor beta chain sequence. The sample comes from a study of T cell repertoires in cytomegalovirus infection. Study-wide background: Both CMV infection and a matching HLA type were indicated by public TCR beta signatures.

The germline V gene has CDR1 MDHEN and CDR2 SYDVKM. The CDR3 consists of 15 residues. Trimming took 6 bases from V and 0 from J; bases not matched to a gene: 4. MiXCR, applied by TCRdb to the reads, yields one record per CDR3 protein. The sample records fewer than 200,000 distinct CDR3 sequences, nearly 9.5% being singletons. The receptor comes from a human donor in good health (CMV status not recorded). Some clones in this sample may be carry-over from other donors' samples. This chain uses TRBV28 with TRBJ1-1, with 10 bases fitting TRBD1. The sequencing sample was made of PBMCs. The DNA for the CDR3 is TGTGCCAGCAGCGGGACAGGGGTATTGAACACTGAAGCTTTCTTT. Its protein product is CASSGTGVLNTEAFF.